The source of this TCR beta chain is a study of T cells after yellow fever vaccination. Study in general: Fractions of low cell number were prepared using SMART-Seq v4 Ultra Low Input. Findings of the study overall: Few clonotypes appeared in both CD4 and CD8 compartments.

TCRdb ran MiXCR on the 5' RACE reads and lists one entry per CDR3 protein. The sample consists of around 610,000 distinct CDR3 sequences, about 14% of them appearing once. About this clonotype: Antigen specificity is unknown.

The CDR3 is made up of 12 amino acids. Germline V gives CDR1 SEHNR, CDR2 FQNEAQ (reference sequence). V lost 7 bases and J lost 0, with 7 bases in between. The receptor was isolated from a man in his thirties or forties who received the YFV17D yellow fever vaccine. The chain recombines TRBV7-9 with TRBJ2-7, with D unclear. The sample in question was PBMCs, obtained on the day of the yellow fever booster vaccination. The CDR3 bases are TGTGCCAGCACCTCCAGCTCCTACGAGCAGTACTTC. The encoded protein is CASTSSSYEQYF.